These 4 T cell receptor beta chains were all obtained from the same sample, sequenced in a study of blood T cell repertoires in COVID-19. Sequenced by immunoSEQ multiplex PCR; TCRdb stores in-frame clones only, minus some. The table records roughly 310,000 clones, about 88% of them present only once. Source material: PBMCs or T cells enriched from blood (not recorded which). The receptors come from a man aged 55 to 70 who had recovered from COVID-19.

This rearrangement joins TRBV7-2 to TRBJ2-7; 9 bases are a match to TRBD1. The V and J ends lost 3 bases and 7 bases, in that order; junction bases with no gene match: 7. There are 14 residues in the CDR3. CDR1 and CDR2 from the germline V gene are SGHTA and FQGNSA. The CDR3 nucleotides read TGTGCCAGCAGCTTTGGGACAGGGTATAGAGAGCAGTACTTC. Its protein product is CASSFGTGYREQYF.

The chain joins TRBV3-1 (or the pseudogene TRBV3-2) to TRBJ2-5, with a weak D call TRBD1 (6 bases). The V and J ends lost 1 base and 3 bases respectively, with 12 bases between them. The germline V gene encodes CDR1 LGHDT and CDR2 YNNKEL (reference sequence). The CDR3 sequence is 15 residues long. The CDR3 spells CASSQGYTGKETQYF. In DNA, the CDR3 is TGTGCCAGCAGCCAAGGCTATACAGGGAAAGAGACCCAGTACTTC.

The chain combines TRBV9 with TRBJ2-2; TRBD2 matches at 8 bases. Germline CDR1 is SGDLS and CDR2 is YYNGEE. This CDR3 region has 16 residues. V lost 7 bases and J lost 6; bases outside the gene matches: 14. The CDR3 bases are TGTGCCAGCTCTAAGCAAGCGGGAGTAGACGCCGGGGAGCTGTTTTTT. It yields the protein CASSKQAGVDAGELFF.

This clone was observed once. The chain joins TRBV30 to TRBJ1-4; D may be TRBD1 (5 bases). This CDR3 spans 13 amino acids. Trimming cost V 7 bases and J 7 bases, with 16 bases left between them. Germline loops: CDR1 GTSNPN, CDR2 SVGIG (reference sequence). In nucleotides, the CDR3 is TGTGCCTCCATGTCAGGGTTCGTTGAAAAACTGTTTTTT. Amino acid sequence: CASMSGFVEKLFF.